This TCR beta chain was identified in a study of T cell responses to AZD1222 COVID-19 vaccine. Study-wide points: Spike-spanning, vaccine-associated CD4 TCRs were dominant at 160-218 and 743-854.

With respect to this clone: What it recognizes is unknown.

Clones were read by immunoSEQ multiplex PCR, and TCRdb kept only the in-frame ones, dropping some. The table records about 180,000 clones, over 85% of them present only once. Germline V gene lookup returns CDR1 LNHDA and CDR2 SQIVND (reference sequence). The CDR3 has 15 residues. With 8 bases removed from V and 4 bases from J, the gap between germline ends came to 18 bases. Sequenced material: peripheral blood, taken on day 0 of AZD1222 vaccination. The receptor was isolated from an adult in good health. V is TRBV19 and J is TRBJ1-3, with D possibly matching TRBD1 (6 bases). The CDR3 sequence: CASSSRTGTGNTIYF. The CDR3 DNA reads TGTGCCAGTTCCTCCCGTACAGGGACGGGAAACACCATATATTTT.